This paragraph covers one T cell receptor beta chain sequence. Germline trimming cut 2 bases from V and 2 bases from J; bases unmatched to any gene: 9. From germline, CDR1 is GTSNPN and CDR2 SVGIG (reference sequence). The CDR3 extends over 16 amino acids. The data derive from a study of sequential checkpoint blockade in melanoma. At the level of the study: Arm A got nivolumab then ipilimumab; arm B the reverse, 1:1.

Indicated treatment: randomized to nivolumab then ipilimumab (arm A) or the reverse (arm B). The protocol was immunoSEQ multiplex PCR, while the TCRdb copy is restricted to in-frame clones and leaves out a portion. The sample includes some 17,000 clones, 55% to 70% of them seen just once. The gene calls are TRBV30 and TRBJ1-2; 9 positions agree with TRBD1. The receptor comes from a human donor with melanoma. The source was CD8+ T cells sorted from blood (inferred from file names), collected from a patient given nivolumab and ipilimumab in sequence. The CDR3 is CAWSHPWDRDNYGYTF. Written as DNA, the CDR3 is TGTGCCTGGAGTCATCCCTGGGACAGGGACAACTATGGCTACACCTTC. The variable domain in full, with the rest retrieved from reference TRBV30 and TRBJ1-2, is SQTIHQWPATLVQPVGSPLSLECTVEGTSNPNLYWYRQAAGRGLQLLFYSVGIGQISSEVPQNLSASRPQDRQFILSSKKLLLSDSGFYLCAWSHPWDRDNYGYTFGSGTRLTVV.